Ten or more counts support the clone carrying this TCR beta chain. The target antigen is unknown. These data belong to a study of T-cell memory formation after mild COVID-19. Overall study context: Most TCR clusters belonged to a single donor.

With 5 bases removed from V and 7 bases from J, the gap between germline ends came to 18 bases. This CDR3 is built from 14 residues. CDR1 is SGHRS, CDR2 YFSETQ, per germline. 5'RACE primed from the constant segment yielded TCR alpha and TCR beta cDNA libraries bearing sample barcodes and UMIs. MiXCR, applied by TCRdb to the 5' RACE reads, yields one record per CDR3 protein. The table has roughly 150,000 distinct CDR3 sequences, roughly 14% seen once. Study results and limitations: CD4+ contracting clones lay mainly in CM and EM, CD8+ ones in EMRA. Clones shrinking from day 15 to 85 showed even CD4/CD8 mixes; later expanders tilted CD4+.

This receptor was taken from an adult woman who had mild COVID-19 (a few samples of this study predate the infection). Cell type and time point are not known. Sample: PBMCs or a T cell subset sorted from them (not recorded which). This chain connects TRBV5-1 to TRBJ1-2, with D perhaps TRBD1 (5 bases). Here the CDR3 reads CASRGRAVTLGYTF. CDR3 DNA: TGCGCCAGCAGGGGCAGGGCCGTTACCCTTGGCTACACCTTC.